The 16 T cell receptor beta chains reported below all come from one sample, sequenced in a study of blood T cell repertoires in COVID-19. TCRdb keeps only in-frame clones here, not all; method: immunoSEQ multiplex PCR. The table includes about 78,000 clones, 86% detected once. Sequenced sample: peripheral blood. These receptors originate from a man aged 45-65 years with active or convalescent COVID-19.

The CDR3 protein is CASSPGHNTEAFF. Written as DNA, the CDR3 is TGCGCCAGCAGCCCCGGACACAACACTGAAGCTTTCTTT. The chain links TRBV10-1 to TRBJ1-1; TRBD1 might be the D (5 bases). Germline V gives CDR1 WNHNN, CDR2 SYGVQD (reference sequence). V lost 6 bases to trimming and J lost 2 bases, with 10 bases between them. The CDR3 loop spans 13 amino acids.

This clone was seen more than once but under ten times. The genes are TRBV5-8 and TRBJ2-1; 7 bases agree with TRBD1. J lost 6 bases, V lost 4 bases, and 7 bases had no gene match. Germline V gene sequence: CDR1 SGHTS, CDR2 YDEGEE. The CDR3 extends over 14 amino acids. The CDR3 loop is CASSDKPGGNEQFF. CDR3 DNA sequence: TGTGCCAGCAGCGATAAACCAGGGGGCAATGAGCAGTTCTTC.

V is TRBV3-1 (or the pseudogene TRBV3-2) and J is TRBJ2-1; unclear D gene. Deletions cut 1 base from V and 6 bases from J, with 7 bases between. The CDR3 totals 13 residues. CDR1 LGHDT and CDR2 YNNKEL come from the germline V gene (reference sequence). CDR3 residues: CASSQARSNEQFF. CDR3 in DNA: TGTGCCAGCAGCCAAGCCAGAAGCAATGAGCAGTTCTTC.

This chain joins TRBV10-3 and TRBJ1-5, with D possibly being TRBD1 (6 bases). CDR3 length: 16 amino acids. V shed 2 bases and J shed 6 bases, with 17 bases lying between them. Germline assignment: CDR1 ENHRY and CDR2 SYGVKD. The chain's CDR3 is CAISEGRGRRSQPQHF. CDR3 bases: TGTGCCATCAGTGAGGGCAGGGGCAGGAGAAGTCAGCCCCAGCATTTT.

This clone was picked up a small number of times. The rearrangement links TRBV5-1 to TRBJ2-7; weak D call: TRBD1 (5 bases). Per the germline V gene, CDR1 is SGHRS and CDR2 is YFSETQ. CDR3 size: 13 residues. V was cut by 2 bases and J by 2 bases, with 8 bases left in between. The CDR3 region is CASSLQETYEQYF. For the CDR3, the DNA is TGCGCCAGCAGCTTACAGGAAACCTACGAGCAGTACTTC.

The sample holds a few counts of this clone. The CDR3 nucleotides are TGTGCCAGCAGCCAAAACTCCGGGACTAGCGGGCAAGAGACCCAGTACTTC. Its translation is CASSQNSGTSGQETQYF. This chain links TRBV3-1 (or the pseudogene TRBV3-2) with TRBJ2-5, with 12 bases identical to TRBD2. Looked up from germline, CDR1 is LGHDT and CDR2 is YNNKEL (reference sequence). This CDR3 has 17 amino acids. Trimming removed 2 bases from V and 2 bases from J; junction bases left unmatched: 6.

This chain links TRBV4-2 with TRBJ2-3; perhaps TRBD2 as D (6 bases). V dropped 4 bases and J dropped 0 bases, with 14 bases sitting between them. The CDR3 length is 16 residues. Germline V gene sequence: CDR1 LGHNA, CDR2 YNFKEQ. CDR3 region: CASSPYGTSSTDTQYF. The CDR3 bases are TGTGCCAGCAGCCCCTACGGGACTTCTAGCACAGATACGCAGTATTTT.

The chain couples TRBV19 to TRBJ2-2; possible D gene TRBD1, 6 bases. Trimming took 1 base from V and 6 from J, leaving 6 bases between them. The CDR3 has 13 amino acids. CDR1 is LNHDA and CDR2 is SQIVND in the germline V gene (reference sequence). The CDR3 here is CASSIGQAGELFF. Written as DNA, the CDR3 is TGTGCCAGTAGTATAGGACAGGCCGGGGAGCTGTTTTTT.

The chain combines TRBV4-1 with TRBJ1-2; 8 bases are shared with TRBD1. The germline gives CDR1 MGHRA, CDR2 YSYEKL. The CDR3 spans 17 residues. The J segment lost 1 base and the V segment lost 0 bases, leaving 7 bases of the junction unmatched. CDR3 region: CASSQDPDRGGNYGYTF. In DNA form, the CDR3 reads TGCGCCAGCAGCCAAGATCCCGACAGGGGCGGTAACTATGGCTACACCTTC.

This rearrangement joins TRBV28 to TRBJ2-2; D is perhaps TRBD1 (5 bases). The germline V gene encodes CDR1 MDHEN and CDR2 SYDVKM. This CDR3 region has 16 residues. V was cut by 7 bases and J by 0 bases, with 15 bases left in between. CDR3 region: CASKGYRFANTGELFF. CDR3 nucleotide sequence: TGTGCCAGCAAGGGGTATAGGTTCGCGAACACCGGGGAGCTGTTTTTT.

This sequence joins TRBV12-3 or TRBV12-4 and TRBJ1-1, with D possibly being TRBD1 (5 bases). V was shortened by 3 bases and J by 5 bases, with 10 bases between the two germline ends. This CDR3 spans 13 amino acids. As DNA, the CDR3 is TGTGCCAGCAGTTTGGGGGGAGGGACTGAAGCTTTCTTT. Its protein product is CASSLGGGTEAFF.

The chain employs TRBV24-1 and TRBJ2-2; 7 nucleotides match TRBD1. The V gene end was trimmed by 5 bases and the J gene end by 5 bases; junction bases not matched to a gene: 4. The CDR3 loop spans 14 amino acids. Per the germline V gene, CDR1 is KGHDR and CDR2 is SFDVKD. CDR3 DNA: TGTGCCACCAGTGGAGGGGGCCGGACCGGGGAGCTGTTTTTT. Protein: CATSGGGRTGELFF.

V and J are TRBV7-2 and TRBJ2-3, with 7 bases matching TRBD2. Per the germline V gene, CDR1 is SGHTA and CDR2 is FQGNSA. This CDR3 region has 16 residues. The ends lost 4 bases at V and 2 bases at J; junction bases unmatched: 9. The CDR3, as DNA: TGTGCCAGCAGCTCAGGGTGGCGGGGGACCACAGATACGCAGTATTTT. This translates into CASSSGWRGTTDTQYF.

This chain uses TRBV4-1 with TRBJ2-2; 7 bases fit TRBD1. After removal of 1 base from V and 6 bases from J, the junction contained 5 bases not matched to a gene. The CDR3 sequence is 15 residues long. Germline loops: CDR1 MGHRA, CDR2 YSYEKL. CDR3 loop: CASSQGQGGAGELFF. In DNA form, the CDR3 reads TGCGCCAGCAGCCAAGGACAGGGCGGAGCCGGGGAGCTGTTTTTT.

The chain employs TRBV30 and TRBJ2-2; D perhaps matches TRBD2 (5 bases). The CDR3 totals 14 residues. Germline CDR1 GTSNPN, CDR2 SVGIG (reference sequence). The V gene lost 5 bases and the J gene lost 4 bases, with 14 bases spanning the gap. In nucleotides, the CDR3 is TGTGCCTGGCAAGGGCTAGCTGTCACCGGGGAGCTGTTTTTT. This translates into CAWQGLAVTGELFF.

The genes are TRBV2 and TRBJ2-5; 7 bases are shared with TRBD1. V lost 6 bases to trimming and J lost 5 bases; unmatched junction nucleotides: 6. The CDR3 is 13 residues long. From germline, CDR1 is SNHLY and CDR2 FYNNEI. The CDR3 region is CASREEQGETQYF. CDR3 sequence (DNA): TGTGCCAGCAGGGAGGAACAGGGGGAGACCCAGTACTTC.